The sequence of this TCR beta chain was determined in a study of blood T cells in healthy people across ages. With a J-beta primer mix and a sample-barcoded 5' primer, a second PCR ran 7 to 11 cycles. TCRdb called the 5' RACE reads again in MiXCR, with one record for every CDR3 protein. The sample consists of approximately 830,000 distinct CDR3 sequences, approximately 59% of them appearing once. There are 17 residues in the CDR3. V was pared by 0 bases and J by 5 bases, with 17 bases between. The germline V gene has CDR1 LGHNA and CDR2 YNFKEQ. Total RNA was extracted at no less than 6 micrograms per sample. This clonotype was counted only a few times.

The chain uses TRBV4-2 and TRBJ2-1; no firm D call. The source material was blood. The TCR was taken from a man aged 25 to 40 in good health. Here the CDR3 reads CASSQDIAGTFHNEQFF. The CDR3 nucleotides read TGTGCCAGCAGCCAAGATATTGCAGGAACCTTCCACAATGAGCAGTTCTTC.